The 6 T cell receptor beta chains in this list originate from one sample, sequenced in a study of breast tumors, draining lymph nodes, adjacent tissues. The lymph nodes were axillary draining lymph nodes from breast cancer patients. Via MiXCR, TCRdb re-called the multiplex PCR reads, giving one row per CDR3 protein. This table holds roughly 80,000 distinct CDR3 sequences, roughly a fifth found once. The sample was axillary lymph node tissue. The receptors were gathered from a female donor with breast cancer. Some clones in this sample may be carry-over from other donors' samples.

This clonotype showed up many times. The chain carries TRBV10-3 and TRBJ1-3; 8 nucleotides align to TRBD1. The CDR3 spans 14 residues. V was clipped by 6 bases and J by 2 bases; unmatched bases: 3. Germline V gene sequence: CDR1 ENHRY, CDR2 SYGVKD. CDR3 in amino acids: CAIREDRAGNTIYF. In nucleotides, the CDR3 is TGTGCCATCAGGGAGGACAGGGCTGGAAACACCATATATTTT.

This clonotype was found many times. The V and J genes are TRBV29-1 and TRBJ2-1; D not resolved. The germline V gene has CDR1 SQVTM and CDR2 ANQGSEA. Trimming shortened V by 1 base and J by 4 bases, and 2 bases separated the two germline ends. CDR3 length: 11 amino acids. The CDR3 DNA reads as TGCAGCGTTGAAGTGTACAATGAGCAGTTCTTC. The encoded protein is CSVEVYNEQFF.

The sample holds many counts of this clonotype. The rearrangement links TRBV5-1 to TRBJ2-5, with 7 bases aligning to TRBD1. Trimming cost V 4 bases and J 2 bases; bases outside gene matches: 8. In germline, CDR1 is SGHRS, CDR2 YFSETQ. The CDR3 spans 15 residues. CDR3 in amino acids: CASSTNPGQQETQYF. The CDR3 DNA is TGCGCCAGCAGCACCAACCCGGGACAGCAAGAGACCCAGTACTTC.

The CDR3 nucleotides read TGTGCCAGCAGTTTAACCAGGGTTGCTGGGGCCAACGTCCTGACTTTC. Its protein product is CASSLTRVAGANVLTF. This chain uses TRBV12-3 or TRBV12-4 with TRBJ2-6, with D possibly being TRBD1 (5 bases). The CDR3 has 16 residues. V shed 2 bases and J shed 2 bases, with 10 bases lying between them.

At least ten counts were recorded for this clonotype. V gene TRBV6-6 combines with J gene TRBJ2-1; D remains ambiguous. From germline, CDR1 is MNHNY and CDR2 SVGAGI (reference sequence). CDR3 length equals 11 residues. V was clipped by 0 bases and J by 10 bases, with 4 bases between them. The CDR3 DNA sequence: TGTGCCAGCAGTTACTCGGGAGAGCAGTTCTTC. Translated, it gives CASSYSGEQFF.

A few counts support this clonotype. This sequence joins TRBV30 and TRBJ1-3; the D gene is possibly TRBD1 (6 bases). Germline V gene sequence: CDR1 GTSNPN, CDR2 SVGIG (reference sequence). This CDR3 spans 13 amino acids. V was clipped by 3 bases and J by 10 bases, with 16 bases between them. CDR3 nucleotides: TGTGCCTGGAGAGAGAGGGGGGGGTGGACCATATATTTT. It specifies CAWRERGGWTIYF.